This T cell receptor beta chain stems from a study of blood T cell repertoires in COVID-19. Across the whole study: Specimens from acute and convalescent COVID-19 originated in the United States, Italy and Spain. PBMCs, B-cell-depleted T cells, or T cells were the source of the cDNA or gDNA that made up the material.

Original processing notes: Quantification of nucleated cells was approximated via reference gene primer amplification. Libraries were prepared by immunoSEQ multiplex PCR; TCRdb keeps only in-frame clonotypes and omits some of them. V and J calls and clone size are copied from that table; D and trimming were computed from the DNA. This table holds about 140,000 clones, about 91% found once. The CDR3 length is 15 residues. With 4 bases clipped from V and 4 bases from J, the junction kept 7 bases outside the gene matches. In germline, CDR1 is SGDLS, CDR2 YYNGEE. The chain couples TRBV9 to TRBJ1-2; 10 bases agree with TRBD1. The receptor was derived from a woman aged 55-70 years with acute or convalescent COVID-19. The specimen sequenced was peripheral blood. Here the CDR3 DNA reads TGTGCCAGCAGCCCCCGGACAGGGGGTGCCTATGGCTACACCTTC. This codes for CASSPRTGGAYGYTF.